The following is a T cell receptor beta chain sequence with its context. Treatment defined: over 15 received Ad26.COV2.S at low or high dose, single or two shots; several received placebo; per-sample allocation not given. The samples date from day 63 after the first vaccine or placebo injection. The source of the sample is a study of Ad26.COV2.S vaccination and SARS-CoV-2 variants. Assay: immunoSEQ multiplex PCR; the TCRdb copy retains only in-frame clones and omits some. The sample contains about 410,000 clones, more than 85% of which appear only once. The specimen comprised peripheral blood, sampled in a trial of Ad26.COV2.S vaccine versus placebo. The receptor was isolated from a person between 18 and 65 years old who received the Ad26.COV2.S COVID-19 vaccine or a placebo.

CDR3 coding DNA: TGTGCCAGCAGCTTGCAGGGGGCCACCGGGGAGCTGTTTTTT. Translation: CASSLQGATGELFF. This chain connects TRBV11-2 to TRBJ2-2; 8 nucleotides match TRBD1. With V trimmed by 3 bases and J by 4 bases, 1 base remained unmatched. Germline-derived CDR1 and CDR2 are SGHAT and FQNNGV. This CDR3 is 14 amino acids long.